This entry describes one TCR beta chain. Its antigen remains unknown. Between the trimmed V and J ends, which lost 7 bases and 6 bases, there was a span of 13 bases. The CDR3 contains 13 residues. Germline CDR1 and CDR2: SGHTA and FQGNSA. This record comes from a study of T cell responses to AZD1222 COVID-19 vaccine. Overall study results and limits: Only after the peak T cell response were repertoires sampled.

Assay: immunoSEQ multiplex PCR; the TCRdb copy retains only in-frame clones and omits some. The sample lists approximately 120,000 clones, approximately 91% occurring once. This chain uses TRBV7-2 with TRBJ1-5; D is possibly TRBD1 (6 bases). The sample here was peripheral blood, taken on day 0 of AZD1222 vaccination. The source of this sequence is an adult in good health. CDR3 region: CASTDGGGQPQHF. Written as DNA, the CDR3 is TGTGCCAGCACCGACGGAGGGGGTCAGCCCCAGCATTTT.